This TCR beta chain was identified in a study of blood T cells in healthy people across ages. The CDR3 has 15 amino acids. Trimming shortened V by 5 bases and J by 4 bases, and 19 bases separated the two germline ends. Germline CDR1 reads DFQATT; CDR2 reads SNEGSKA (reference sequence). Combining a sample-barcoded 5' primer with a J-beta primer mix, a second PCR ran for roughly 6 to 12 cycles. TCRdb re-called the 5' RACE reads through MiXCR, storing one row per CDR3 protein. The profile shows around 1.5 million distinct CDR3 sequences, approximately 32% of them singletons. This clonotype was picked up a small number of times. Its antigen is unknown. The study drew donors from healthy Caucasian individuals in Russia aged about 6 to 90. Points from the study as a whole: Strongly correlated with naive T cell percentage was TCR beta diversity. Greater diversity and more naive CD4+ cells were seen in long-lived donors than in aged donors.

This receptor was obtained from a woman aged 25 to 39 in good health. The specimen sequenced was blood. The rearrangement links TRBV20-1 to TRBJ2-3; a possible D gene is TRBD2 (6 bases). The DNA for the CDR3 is TGCAGTGCTCGGGACTTACGATCCCTTCCAGATACGCAGTATTTT. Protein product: CSARDLRSLPDTQYF.